This T cell receptor beta chain appears in the sequencing data of a study of T cell changes during pregnancy in multiple sclerosis. The CDR3 extends over 17 amino acids. The V gene's germline CDR1 is SGHAT and CDR2 FQNNGV. Trimming left V 1 base short and J 2 bases short, with 16 bases between. The data were produced by immunoSEQ multiplex PCR, yet TCRdb's version contains in-frame clones alone and is incomplete. This sample has roughly 48,000 clones, with 85% to 95% found just once. V is TRBV11-2 and J is TRBJ2-3; a weak D match, TRBD2 (6 bases). The TCR comes from a female donor in good health, enrolled as a control in a pregnancy study. The sample was CD4+ T cells from peripheral blood mononuclear cells, taken in the second trimester of pregnancy. CDR3 amino acids: CASSLVGGGSATDTQYF. Here the CDR3 DNA reads TGTGCCAGCAGCTTAGTTGGGGGAGGCTCTGCCACAGATACGCAGTATTTT.